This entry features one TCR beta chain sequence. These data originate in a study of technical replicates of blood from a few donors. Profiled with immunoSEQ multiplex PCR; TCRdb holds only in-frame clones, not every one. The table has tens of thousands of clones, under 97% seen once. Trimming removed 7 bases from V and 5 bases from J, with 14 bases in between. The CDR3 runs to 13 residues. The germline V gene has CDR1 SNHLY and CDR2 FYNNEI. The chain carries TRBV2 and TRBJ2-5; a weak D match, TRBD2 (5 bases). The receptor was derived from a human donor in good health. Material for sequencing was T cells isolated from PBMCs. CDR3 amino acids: CASMEVSTETQYF. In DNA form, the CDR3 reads TGTGCCAGCATGGAGGTCTCCACGGAGACCCAGTACTTC. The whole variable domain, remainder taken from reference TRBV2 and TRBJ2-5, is EPEVTQTPSHQVTQMGQEVILRCVPISNHLYFYWYRQILGQKVEFLVSFYNNEISEKSEIFDDQFSVERPDGSNFTLKIRSTKLEDSAMYFCASMEVSTETQYFGPGTRLLVL.